The present TCR beta chain was sequenced within a study of shared clonotypes between healthy human individuals. Turning to this clone: The antigen remains unidentified.

Researchers ran the assay at a deep level. Sorted-subset replicate PCR reactions contained roughly 200 ng DNA, corresponding to tens of thousands of T cell genomes. Libraries were prepared by immunoSEQ multiplex PCR; TCRdb keeps only in-frame clonotypes and omits some of them. Here the sample spans about 650,000 clones, around 95% being singletons. Terminally differentiated effector memory CD45RA+ cells were excluded from the naive CD8 cells, which were CD45RO-negative and positively selected for CCR7. V lost 1 base and J lost 7, with 11 bases in between. Germline CDR1 SQVTM, CDR2 ANQGSEA. The CDR3 totals 12 residues. The study's findings and limits: Clonotype sharing among donors likely depends on sequencing depth.

Sequencing was performed on naive CD8+ T cells sorted from blood. The V gene is TRBV29-1, the J gene TRBJ2-7; no clear D gene. The sequence came from a woman aged 30 to 39 in good health. In nucleotides, the CDR3 is TGCAGCGTTGAAGGGACCTTGGGGGAGCAGTACTTC. Its translation is CSVEGTLGEQYF.